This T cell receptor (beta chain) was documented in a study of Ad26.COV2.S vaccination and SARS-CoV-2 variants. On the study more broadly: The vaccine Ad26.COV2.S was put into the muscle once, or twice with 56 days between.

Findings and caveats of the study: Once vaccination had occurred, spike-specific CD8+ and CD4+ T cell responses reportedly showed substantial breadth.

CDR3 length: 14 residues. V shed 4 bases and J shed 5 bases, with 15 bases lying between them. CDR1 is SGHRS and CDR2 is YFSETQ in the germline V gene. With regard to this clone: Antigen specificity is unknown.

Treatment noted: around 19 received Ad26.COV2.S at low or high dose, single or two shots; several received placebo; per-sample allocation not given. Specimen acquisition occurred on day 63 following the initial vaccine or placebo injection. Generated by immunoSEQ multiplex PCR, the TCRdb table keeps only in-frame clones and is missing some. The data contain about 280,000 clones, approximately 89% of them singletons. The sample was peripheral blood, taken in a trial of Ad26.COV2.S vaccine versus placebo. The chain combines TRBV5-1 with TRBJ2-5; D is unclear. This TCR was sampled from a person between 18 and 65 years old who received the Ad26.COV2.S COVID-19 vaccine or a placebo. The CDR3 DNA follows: TGCGCCAGCAGCCTGGCGCTAACCTCGGAGACCCAGTACTTC. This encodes CASSLALTSETQYF.